This TCR beta chain was sequenced for a study of blood T cell repertoires in COVID-19. Study summary: Samples representing acute and convalescent COVID-19 were sourced from the United States, Italy and Spain.

Original processing notes: Reference gene primer amplification yielded estimated nucleated cell counts. TCRdb's table, derived via immunoSEQ multiplex PCR, lists solely in-frame clones and lacks some. V and J calls and clone size are those listed in that table; D and trimming were worked out from the DNA. This table has 200,000 to 250,000 clones, roughly 85% appearing once. In Seattle, patients joined the study during active infection and were tracked longitudinally. This CDR3 is built from 16 residues. The V end lost 5 bases, the J end lost 1 base, and 17 bases lay between the germline ends. Germline V gene sequence: CDR1 LGHNA, CDR2 YNFKEQ.

The chain is built from TRBV4-2 and TRBJ1-2, with D perhaps TRBD1 (5 bases). The sample comprised peripheral blood. The TCR sequence derives from a man aged 50 or older with COVID-19, enrolled during active disease. Written as DNA, the CDR3 is TGTGCCAGCAGCGGTAAAGGACACGAAGTTAACTATGGCTACACCTTC. The encoded protein is CASSGKGHEVNYGYTF.